This T cell receptor beta chain comes out of a study of T cell responses to AZD1222 COVID-19 vaccine. General study points: Among spike-specific TCRs, nearly half reportedly target unmutated variant regions. It was only after the peak T cell response that any repertoires were sampled. After two AZD1222 doses, spike-specific TCR breadth and depth rose versus day 0.

In germline, CDR1 is SGHVS, CDR2 FQNEAQ. The CDR3 is 19 residues long. V lost 5 bases, J lost 3 bases, and 19 bases stayed unmatched. Regarding this clone: Its antigen is not identified.

Data came from immunoSEQ multiplex PCR; TCRdb stores just in-frame clones and leaves some out. The table has over 100,000 clones, approximately 90% seen once. This receptor was obtained from an adult in good health. The chain uses TRBV7-8 and TRBJ2-7; 10 bases match TRBD1. Sequenced material: peripheral blood, taken on day 0 of AZD1222 vaccination. DNA for the CDR3: TGTGCCAGCAGCCCCCCCTGGCAAGCCCGGACAGGGGGAAGCTACGAGCAGTACTTC. Encoded protein: CASSPPWQARTGGSYEQYF.